The 14 T cell receptor beta chains given below trace back to one sample, sequenced in a study of human thymus T cells. Resected material from corrective heart surgery provided the thymus tissue analysed. Profiled with immunoSEQ multiplex PCR; TCRdb holds only in-frame clones, not every one. The repertoire holds some 120,000 clones, with approximately 96% as singletons. The sequencing input was thymus tissue. These TCRs come from a boy in the first two years of life with a congenital heart defect but otherwise immunologically healthy.

The rearrangement joins TRBV28 to TRBJ2-5; 9 positions match TRBD2. Trimming took 6 bases from V and 4 from J; bases not matched to a gene: 6. The CDR3 totals 14 residues. In germline, CDR1 is MDHEN, CDR2 SYDVKM. CDR3 DNA sequence: TGTGCCAGCAGCGCGCTAGCGGGGATAGAGACCCAGTACTTC. Translation gives CASSALAGIETQYF.

The V call is TRBV4-1, the J call TRBJ2-7; D is ambiguous. The length of the CDR3 is 16 residues. CDR1 is MGHRA and CDR2 is YSYEKL in the germline V gene. Trimming stripped 0 bases from V and 2 bases from J, with 14 bases between. CDR3 amino acids: CASSQDWRTITYEQYF. As DNA, the CDR3 is TGCGCCAGCAGCCAAGATTGGAGAACTATTACCTACGAGCAGTACTTC.

This chain uses TRBV5-1 with TRBJ2-1; 16 bases map to TRBD2. CDR1 and CDR2 from the germline V gene are SGHRS and YFSETQ. With 4 bases clipped from V and 0 bases from J, the junction kept 10 bases outside the gene matches. The CDR3 covers 20 residues. The CDR3 DNA reads TGCGCCAGCAGCCCTCCGGGACTAGCGGGGGGGCGAAGCTCCTACAATGAGCAGTTCTTC. This codes for CASSPPGLAGGRSSYNEQFF.

The CDR3 bases are TGTGCCAGCAGTCTTCAGGGAGCCGGAGGTGAAAAACTGTTTTTT. The encoded protein is CASSLQGAGGEKLFF. The genes are TRBV6-5 and TRBJ1-4; perhaps TRBD1 as D (5 bases). The CDR3 sequence is 15 residues long. V gave up 5 bases and J gave up 7 bases, with 17 bases separating them. CDR1 and CDR2 (germline): MNHEY, SVGAGI.

The chain uses TRBV28 and TRBJ2-7; possibly TRBD1 for D (5 bases). The CDR3 contains 13 residues. Germline CDR1 is MDHEN and CDR2 is SYDVKM. In DNA form, the CDR3 reads TGTGCTACTCAGTCCTCAAGGGGCTACGAGCAGTACTTC. Translated: CATQSSRGYEQYF.

This sequence joins TRBV27 and TRBJ2-2, with 7 bases fitting TRBD2. V trimming: 10 bases; J trimming: 2 bases; junction bases outside the gene matches: 13. Germline V lookup: CDR1 MNHEY, CDR2 SMNVEV (reference sequence). This CDR3 region has 16 residues. This CDR3 reads CATFRLAGDNTGELFF. CDR3 DNA: TGTGCCACCTTTAGATTAGCGGGCGACAACACCGGGGAGCTGTTTTTT.

The chain links TRBV19 to TRBJ1-4; D not resolved. The CDR3 consists of 14 residues. CDR1 is LNHDA and CDR2 is SQIVND in the germline V gene (reference sequence). V was clipped by 1 base and J by 8 bases, with 11 bases between them. CDR3 residues: CASSIGPGGEKLFF. The CDR3, as DNA: TGTGCCAGTAGTATAGGACCAGGAGGGGAAAAACTGTTTTTT.

J is TRBJ2-2 and V is TRBV7-9, with 10 bases matching TRBD1. CDR1 is SEHNR, CDR2 FQNEAQ, per germline (reference sequence). V dropped 5 bases and J dropped 3; count of bases not matched to a gene: 12. There are 18 residues in the CDR3. The CDR3 sequence is CASSLSKTGGKDTGELFF. The CDR3 DNA is TGTGCCAGCAGCCTTTCAAAGACAGGGGGCAAGGACACCGGGGAGCTGTTTTTT. The full variable domain, its missing parts supplied by reference TRBV7-9 and TRBJ2-2, is DTGVSQNPRHKITKRGQNVTFRCDPISEHNRLYWYRQTLGQGPEFLTYFQNEAQLEKSRLLSDRFSAERPKGSFSTLEIQRTEQGDSAMYLCASSLSKTGGKDTGELFFGEGSRLTVL.

The V and J genes are TRBV14 and TRBJ2-3; 10 bases fit TRBD2. This CDR3 has 16 amino acids. Trimming at V came to 0 bases and at J to 4 bases, leaving 4 bases not matched to a gene. CDR1 and CDR2 from the germline V gene are SGHDN and FVKESK. CDR3 protein: CASSQESGGAADTQYF. CDR3 nucleotides: TGTGCCAGCAGCCAAGAAAGCGGGGGGGCCGCAGATACGCAGTATTTT.

The rearrangement uses TRBV4-3 and TRBJ2-2; 11 bases agree with TRBD2. Germline V gene data show CDR1 as LGHNA and CDR2 as YSLEER. J was trimmed by 5 bases and V by 0 bases; bases with no gene match: 11. This CDR3 region has 19 residues. CDR3 sequence: CASSQDLRLAGPQTGELFF. The CDR3 coding sequence is TGCGCCAGCAGCCAAGATCTGAGACTAGCGGGGCCCCAGACCGGGGAGCTGTTTTTT.

CDR3 in DNA: TGTGCCAGCAGCTTATATGCGCGGGGGGGCCCCCATGAGCAGTTCTTC. Amino acids: CASSLYARGGPHEQFF. The rearrangement links TRBV11-3 to TRBJ2-1, with TRBD2 matching over 9 bases. This CDR3 is 16 amino acids long. J gave up 8 bases and V 2 bases, and 10 bases lay outside the gene matches. Germline values: CDR1 SGHNT, CDR2 YENEEA. The full variable domain, in which reference TRBV11-3 and TRBJ2-1 provide the parts outside the CDR3, is EAGVVQSPRYKIIEKKQPVAFWCNPISGHNTLYWYLQNLGQGPELLIRYENEEAVDDSQLPKDRFSAERLKGVDSTLKIQPAELGDSAVYLCASSLYARGGPHEQFFGPGTRLTVL.

The chain uses TRBV11-2 and TRBJ1-2; the match to TRBD1 covers 10 bases. Germline trimming cut 5 bases from V and 5 bases from J; bases unmatched to any gene: 8. Germline CDR1 and CDR2: SGHAT and FQNNGV. The CDR3 length is 15 residues. CDR3 sequence: CASSPTGQGWYGYTF. In DNA form, the CDR3 reads TGTGCCAGCAGCCCCACGGGACAGGGGTGGTATGGCTACACCTTC.

The J gene is TRBJ1-6, the V gene TRBV28, with D tentatively TRBD1 (5 bases). The V gene lost 3 bases and the J gene lost 9 bases, with 15 bases spanning the gap. The CDR3 spans 15 residues. CDR1 and CDR2 (germline): MDHEN, SYDVKM. In DNA, the CDR3 is TGTGCCAGCAGTTTGATTGACCGGGGCCGTTCACCCCTCCACTTT. The encoded protein is CASSLIDRGRSPLHF.

The chain carries TRBV9 and TRBJ1-3; 7 bases fit TRBD1. CDR3 size: 15 residues. J was trimmed by 2 bases and V by 3 bases; bases with no gene match: 5. CDR1 SGDLS and CDR2 YYNGEE come from the germline V gene. The CDR3 nucleotides are TGTGCCAGCAGCGCGGGGGACAGAACTGGAAACACCATATATTTT. The encoded protein is CASSAGDRTGNTIYF.